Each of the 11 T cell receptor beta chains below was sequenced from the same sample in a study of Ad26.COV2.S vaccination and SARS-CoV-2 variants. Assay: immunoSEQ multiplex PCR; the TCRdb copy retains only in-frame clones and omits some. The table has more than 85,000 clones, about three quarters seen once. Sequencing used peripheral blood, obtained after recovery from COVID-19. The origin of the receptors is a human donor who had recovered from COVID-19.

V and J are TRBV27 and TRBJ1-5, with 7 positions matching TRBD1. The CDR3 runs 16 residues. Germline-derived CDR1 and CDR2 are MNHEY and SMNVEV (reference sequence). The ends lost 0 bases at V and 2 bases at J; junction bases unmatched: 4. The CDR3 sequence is CASSLSRTGRNQPQHF. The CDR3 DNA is TGTGCCAGCAGTTTATCTAGGACAGGACGCAATCAGCCCCAGCATTTT.

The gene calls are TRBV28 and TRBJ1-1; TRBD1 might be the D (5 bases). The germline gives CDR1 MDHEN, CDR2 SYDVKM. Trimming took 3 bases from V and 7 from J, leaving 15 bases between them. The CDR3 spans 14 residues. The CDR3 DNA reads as TGTGCCAGCAGTTTTATCCCCCTGCAGGGTGAAGCTTTCTTT. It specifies CASSFIPLQGEAFF. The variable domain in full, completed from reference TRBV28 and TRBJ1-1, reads DVKVTQSSRYLVKRTGEKVFLECVQDMDHENMFWYRQDPGLGLRLIYFSYDVKMKEKGDIPEGYSVSREKKERFSLILESASTNQTSMYLCASSFIPLQGEAFFGQGTRLTVV.

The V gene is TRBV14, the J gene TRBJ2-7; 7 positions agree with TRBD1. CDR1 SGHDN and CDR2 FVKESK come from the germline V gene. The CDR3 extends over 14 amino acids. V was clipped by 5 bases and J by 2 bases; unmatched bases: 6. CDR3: CASSMRGGTYEQYF. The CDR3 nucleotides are TGTGCCAGCAGCATGCGAGGGGGCACCTACGAGCAGTACTTC.

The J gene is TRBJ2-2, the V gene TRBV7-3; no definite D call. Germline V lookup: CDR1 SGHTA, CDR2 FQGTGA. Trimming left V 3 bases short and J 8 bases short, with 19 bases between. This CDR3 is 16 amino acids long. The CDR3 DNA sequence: TGTGCCAGCAGCTTGATTCCGGCAACCGATTTAGGGGAGCTGTTTTTT. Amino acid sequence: CASSLIPATDLGELFF.

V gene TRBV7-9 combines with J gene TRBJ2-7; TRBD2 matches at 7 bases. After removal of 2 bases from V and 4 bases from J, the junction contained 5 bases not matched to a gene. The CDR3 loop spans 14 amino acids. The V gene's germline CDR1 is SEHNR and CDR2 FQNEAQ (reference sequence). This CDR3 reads CASSLSGGEYEQYF. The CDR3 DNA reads TGTGCCAGCAGCTTATCTGGGGGGGAGTACGAGCAGTACTTC. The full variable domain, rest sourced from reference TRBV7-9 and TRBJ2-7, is DTGVSQNPRHKITKRGQNVTFRCDPISEHNRLYWYRQTLGQGPEFLTYFQNEAQLEKSRLLSDRFSAERPKGSFSTLEIQRTEQGDSAMYLCASSLSGGEYEQYFGPGTRLTVT.

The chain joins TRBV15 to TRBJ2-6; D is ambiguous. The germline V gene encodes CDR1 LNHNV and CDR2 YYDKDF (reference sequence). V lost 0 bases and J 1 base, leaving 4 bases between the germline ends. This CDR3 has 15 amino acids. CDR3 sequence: CATSRELSGANVLTF. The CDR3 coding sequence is TGTGCCACCAGCAGAGAATTATCTGGGGCCAACGTCCTGACTTTC.

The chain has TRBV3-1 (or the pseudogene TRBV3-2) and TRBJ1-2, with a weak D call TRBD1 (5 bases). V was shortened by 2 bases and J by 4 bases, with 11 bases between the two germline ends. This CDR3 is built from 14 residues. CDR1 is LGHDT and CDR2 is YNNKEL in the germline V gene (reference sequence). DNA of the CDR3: TGTGCCAGCAGCCAACTCAGGGCGGCCTATGGCTACACCTTC. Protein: CASSQLRAAYGYTF.

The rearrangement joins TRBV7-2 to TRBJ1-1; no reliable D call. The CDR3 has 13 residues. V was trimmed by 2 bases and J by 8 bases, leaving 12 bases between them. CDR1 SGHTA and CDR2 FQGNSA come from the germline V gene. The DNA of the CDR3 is TGTGCCAGCAGCTTACAGTTCTTGAGGGAAGCTTTCTTT. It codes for CASSLQFLREAFF.

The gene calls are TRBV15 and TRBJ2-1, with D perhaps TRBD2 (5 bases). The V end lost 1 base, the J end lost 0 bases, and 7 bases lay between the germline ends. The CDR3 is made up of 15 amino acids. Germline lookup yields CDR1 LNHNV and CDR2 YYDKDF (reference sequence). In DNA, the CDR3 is TGTGCCACCAGCAGAGGGGAGAGCTCCTACAATGAGCAGTTCTTC. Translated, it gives CATSRGESSYNEQFF. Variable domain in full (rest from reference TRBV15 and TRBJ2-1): DAMVIQNPRYQVTQFGKPVTLSCSQTLNHNVMYWYQQKSSQAPKLLFHYYDKDFNNEADTPDNFQSRRPNTSFCFLDIRSPGLGDTAMYLCATSRGESSYNEQFFGPGTRLTVL.

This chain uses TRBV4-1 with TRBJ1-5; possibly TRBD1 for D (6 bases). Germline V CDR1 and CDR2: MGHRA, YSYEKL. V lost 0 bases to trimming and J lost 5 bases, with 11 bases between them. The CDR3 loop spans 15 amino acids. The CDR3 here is CASSQETGGYQPQHF. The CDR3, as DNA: TGCGCCAGCAGCCAAGAGACAGGAGGTTATCAGCCCCAGCATTTT.

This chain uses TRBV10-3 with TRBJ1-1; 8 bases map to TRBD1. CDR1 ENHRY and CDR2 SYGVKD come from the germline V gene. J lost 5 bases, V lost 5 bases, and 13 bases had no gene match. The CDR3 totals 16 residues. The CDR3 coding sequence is TGTGCCATCAGTACCGGACAGGGCGGTGGGGGAACTGAAGCTTTCTTT. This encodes CAISTGQGGGGTEAFF.